A selection of T cell receptor beta chains follows, all from one sample in a study of T cells after yellow fever vaccination. TCRdb re-analysed the 5' RACE reads in MiXCR, keeping a single row per CDR3 protein. The data contain some 320,000 distinct CDR3 sequences, about 4% of them seen just once; the ten biggest clones take up about 26%. The sample here was PBMCs, taken 5 days after the yellow fever booster vaccination. Receptors were obtained from a man between 18 and 29 years old who received the YFV17D yellow fever vaccine. CDR3s include the opening cysteine and the closing phenylalanine or tryptophan. A D gene is named only where the DNA matches it firmly. A clone size is listed for some rows: how often the clone was seen (once, few, many), or a class if it is expanded.

abundance | j_gene | v_gene | d_gene | CDR3nt | CDR3aa
. | TRBJ2-6 | TRBV12-3/TRBV12-4 | . | TGTGCCAGCAGTTTTGTGACGGGATTCTCTGGGGCCAACGTCCTGACTTTC | CASSFVTGFSGANVLTF
many | TRBJ1-5 | TRBV18 | . | TGTGCCAGCTCACCAGGGGACCAGCCCCAGCATTTT | CASSPGDQPQHF
few | TRBJ2-3 | TRBV9 | . | TGTGCCAGCAGCGCCCAAGCAGGAGATACGCAGTATTTT | CASSAQAGDTQYF
few | TRBJ1-2 | TRBV28 | . | TGTGCCAGCAGTTTTGTGGAAGGGAGCGGCTACACCTTC | CASSFVEGSGYTF
. | TRBJ1-5 | TRBV7-2 | TRBD1 | TGTGCCAGCAGCAATCAGGGGGCCAGCCATCAGCCCCAGCATTTT | CASSNQGASHQPQHF
. | TRBJ1-2 | TRBV7-2 | TRBD1 | TGTGCCAGCAGCTTAGGTAACAGGGGCTATGGCTACACCTTC | CASSLGNRGYGYTF
. | TRBJ1-6 | TRBV7-2 | . | TGTGCCAGCAGCTTAAGTCCAGGGGCTAGGTCACCCCTCCACTTT | CASSLSPGARSPLHF
many | TRBJ2-2 | TRBV6-4 | TRBD2 | TGTGCCAGCAGTGACTCGACTAGCGCCGGGGAGCTGTTTTTT | CASSDSTSAGELFF
. | TRBJ1-1 | TRBV20-1 | . | TGCAGTGCTAGAGTAGCAGGGAACACTGAAGCTTTCTTT | CSARVAGNTEAFF
. | TRBJ1-3 | TRBV7-2 | . | TGTGCCAGCAGCACGTCTGGAAACACCATATATTTT | CASSTSGNTIYF
. | TRBJ2-1 | TRBV6-4 | TRBD2 | TGTGCCAGCAGTGACTCAAGCGGGCGGGGGGACTACAATGAGCAGTTCTTC | CASSDSSGRGDYNEQFF
. | TRBJ2-1 | TRBV7-9 | TRBD1 | TGTGCCAGCCGAGCGGGACAGGGAATTTCCTACAATGAGCAGTTCTTC | CASRAGQGISYNEQFF
. | TRBJ1-5 | TRBV10-3 | . | TGTGCCATCAGTGAGGTCCCCGGGATAAGGGGCAATCAGCCCCAGCATTTT | CAISEVPGIRGNQPQHF
many | TRBJ2-3 | TRBV29-1 | . | TGCAGCGTTGAAGACACAGGGAGGGGCACAGATACGCAGTATTTT | CSVEDTGRGTDTQYF
. | TRBJ1-2 | TRBV25-1 | TRBD1 | TGTGCCAGCAGGGACTCGGACAGGGCTTATGGCTACACCTTC | CASRDSDRAYGYTF
. | TRBJ2-3 | TRBV7-9 | . | TGTGCCAGCAGCTTAGCTCGGGCAGATACGCAGTATTTT | CASSLARADTQYF
few | TRBJ2-3 | TRBV5-5 | TRBD2 | TGTGCCAGCAGCTTGGCTGGGACTAGGGCCACAGATACGCAGTATTTT | CASSLAGTRATDTQYF
few | TRBJ2-2 | TRBV27 | . | TGTGCCAGCAGTTTTGGGAGTCCCCCCGGGGAGCTGTTTTTT | CASSFGSPPGELFF
few | TRBJ1-1 | TRBV20-1 | . | TGCAGTGCTAGCAAGGATCTGAACACTGAAGCTTTCTTT | CSASKDLNTEAFF
many | TRBJ2-1 | TRBV12-3/TRBV12-4 | . | TGTGCCAGCAGTTTAAGGGTGGGTAATGAGCAGTTCTTC | CASSLRVGNEQFF
many | TRBJ2-3 | TRBV9 | . | TGTGCCAGCAGTTATAGAGGGGGTAGCACAGATACGCAGTATTTT | CASSYRGGSTDTQYF
few | TRBJ2-5 | TRBV4-2 | TRBD1 | TGTGCCAGCAGCGGGCTAGGGACAGACCAAGAGACCCAGTACTTC | CASSGLGTDQETQYF
few | TRBJ2-7 | TRBV27 | . | TGTGCCAGCAGTTTGAGGGTAGGGACCCCCTACGAGCAGTACTTC | CASSLRVGTPYEQYF
. | TRBJ1-5 | TRBV4-2 | TRBD1 | TGTGCCAGCAGAGAGTCGGACAGGGTGGATCAGCCCCAGCATTTT | CASRESDRVDQPQHF
. | TRBJ1-1 | TRBV29-1 | . | TGCAGCGTTGACGACTCCCGGAGGGCTTTCTTT | CSVDDSRRAFF
many | TRBJ1-6 | TRBV6-6 | TRBD1 | TGTGCCAGCAGTCTCCCCCTAACAGGGGTCACCTATAATTCACCCCTCCACTTT | CASSLPLTGVTYNSPLHF
. | TRBJ2-2 | TRBV6-2/TRBV6-3 | TRBD1 | TGTGCCAGCAGGCACGGGACAGGGATCGGGGAGCTGTTTTTT | CASRHGTGIGELFF
few | TRBJ2-3 | TRBV12-3/TRBV12-4 | . | TGTGCCAGCAGTTTGTGGGCTGAGGCTAGCAGCGCAGATACGCAGTATTTT | CASSLWAEASSADTQYF
few | TRBJ2-1 | TRBV7-6 | TRBD2 | TGTGCCAGCAGCTTATCCAGCGGGGGGGCCAACGACTACAATGAGCAGTTCTTC | CASSLSSGGANDYNEQFF
few | TRBJ2-2 | TRBV12-3/TRBV12-4 | TRBD1 | TGTGCCAGCAGGGGGACAGGGGGGATTCCCGGGGAGCTGTTTTTT | CASRGTGGIPGELFF